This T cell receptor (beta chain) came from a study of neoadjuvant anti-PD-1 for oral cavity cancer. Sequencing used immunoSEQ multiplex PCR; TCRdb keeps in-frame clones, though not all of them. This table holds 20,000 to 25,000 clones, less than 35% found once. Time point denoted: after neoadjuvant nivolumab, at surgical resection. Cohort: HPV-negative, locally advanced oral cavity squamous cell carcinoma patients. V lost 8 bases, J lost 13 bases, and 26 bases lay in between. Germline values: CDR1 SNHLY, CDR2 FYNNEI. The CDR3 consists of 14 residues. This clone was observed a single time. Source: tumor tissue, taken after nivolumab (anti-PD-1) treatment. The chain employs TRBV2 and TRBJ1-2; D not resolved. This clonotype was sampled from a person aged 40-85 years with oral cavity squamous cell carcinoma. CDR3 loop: CASLTGVASFISTF. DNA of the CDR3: TGTGCCAGCCTAACCGGCGTGGCGTCATTTATCTCCACCTTC.